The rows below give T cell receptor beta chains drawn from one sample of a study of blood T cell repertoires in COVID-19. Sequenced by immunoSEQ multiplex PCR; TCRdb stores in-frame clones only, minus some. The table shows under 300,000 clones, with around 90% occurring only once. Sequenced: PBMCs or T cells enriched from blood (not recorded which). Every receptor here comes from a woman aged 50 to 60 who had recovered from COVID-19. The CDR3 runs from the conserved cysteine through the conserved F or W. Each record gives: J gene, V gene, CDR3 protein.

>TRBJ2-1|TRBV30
CAWGTGEQFF
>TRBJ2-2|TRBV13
CASSDGTSGSGGELFF
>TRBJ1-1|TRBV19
CASRKLGQGSTEAFF
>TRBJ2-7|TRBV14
CASSQVAGEQYF
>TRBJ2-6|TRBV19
CASTLRVSGANVLTF
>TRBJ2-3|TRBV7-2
CASSLGATSTDTQYF
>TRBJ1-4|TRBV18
CASSPQGADEKLFF
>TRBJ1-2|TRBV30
CAWSVAGFTFGYTF
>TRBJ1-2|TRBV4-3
CASSQDVRGQGRNGYTF
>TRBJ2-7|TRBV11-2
CASSVGQGPSYEQYF
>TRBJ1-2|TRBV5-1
CASSSPPTDYTF
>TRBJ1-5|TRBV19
CASSTPIDRAGNQPQHF
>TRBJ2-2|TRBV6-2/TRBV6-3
CASSYSVTENTGELFF
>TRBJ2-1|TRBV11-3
CASSSWEGGQVSRSYNEQFF
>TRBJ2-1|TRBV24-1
CATRPSGGAEQFF
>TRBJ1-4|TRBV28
CASTDTSTNEKLFF
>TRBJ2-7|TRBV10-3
CAISEGLAGGTQYF
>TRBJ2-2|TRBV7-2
CASSFLPGGSGELFF
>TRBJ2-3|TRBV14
CASSQGGTVSTDTQYF
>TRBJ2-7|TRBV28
CASSLRAEQYF
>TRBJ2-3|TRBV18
CASSAVGGRADTQYF
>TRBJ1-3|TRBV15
CATSRGRQGLSGNTIYF
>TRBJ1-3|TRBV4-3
CASSQDRYRGSGNTIYF
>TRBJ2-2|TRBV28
CATLKNTGELFF
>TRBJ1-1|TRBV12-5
CASGLTRNTEAFF
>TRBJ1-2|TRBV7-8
CASSLRQGIRYGYTF
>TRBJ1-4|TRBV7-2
CASSLFQGANEKLFF
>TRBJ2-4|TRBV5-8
CASSGSRTGGENIQYF
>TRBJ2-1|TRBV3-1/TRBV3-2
CASSQDRRRPHNEQFF
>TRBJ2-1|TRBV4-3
CASSQFSSGAYNEQFF
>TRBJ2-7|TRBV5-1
CASSLLGQLYEQYF
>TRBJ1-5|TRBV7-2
CASSVQGAGRNQPQHF
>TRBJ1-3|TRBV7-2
CASSLRGGQANSGNTIYF
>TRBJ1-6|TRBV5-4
CASSSDIGNSPLHF
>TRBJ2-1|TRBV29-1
CSVDPRARDNEQFF
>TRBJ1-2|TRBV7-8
CASSLAGGTASNGYTF
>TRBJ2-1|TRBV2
CASSEEGGGNYNEQFF
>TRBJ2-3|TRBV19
CASSSSGRTDTQYF
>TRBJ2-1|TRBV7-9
CASSLFEREGRINEQFF
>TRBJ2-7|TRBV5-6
CASSSVDRGEWYEQYF
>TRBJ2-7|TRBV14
CASSQAGTGIQYF
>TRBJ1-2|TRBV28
CASSLLIGVSNYGYTF
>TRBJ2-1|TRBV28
CASSLVRSSYNEQFF
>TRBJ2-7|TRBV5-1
CASSYGTGGVEQYF
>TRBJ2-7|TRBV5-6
CASSPGTSSYEQYF
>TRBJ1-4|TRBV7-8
CASSLPGAGEKLFF
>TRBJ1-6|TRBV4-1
CASSQPRGSPLHF
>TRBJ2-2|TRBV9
CASSVSVGEGTGELFF
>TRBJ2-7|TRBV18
CASSPGGYYEQYF
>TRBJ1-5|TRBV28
CASSKQGFQPQHF
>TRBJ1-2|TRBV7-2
CASSQGQETFYGYTF
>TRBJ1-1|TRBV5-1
CASSPIAGGGTEAFF
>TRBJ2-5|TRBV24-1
CATSVQGGDETQYF
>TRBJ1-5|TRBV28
CASSQDSGNQPQHF
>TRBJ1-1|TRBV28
CASSSTGLNTEAFF
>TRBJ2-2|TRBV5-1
CASSSGTSGTGELFF
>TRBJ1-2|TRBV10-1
CASQRGLRYGYTF
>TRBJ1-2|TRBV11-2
CASSLEGRGHTF
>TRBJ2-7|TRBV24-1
CATSALAGDGEQYF